Described below is a single T cell receptor (beta chain) sequence and its context. Samples came from axillary lymph nodes draining the breast cancer. Each CDR3 protein gets one entry after TCRdb re-called the multiplex PCR reads with MiXCR. Counted here are around 230,000 distinct CDR3 sequences, approximately 36% occurring once; the ten biggest clones make up roughly 3.5%. The sample originates from a study of breast tumors, draining lymph nodes, adjacent tissues. The clonotype was recovered from a female donor with breast cancer. Some clones in this sample may be carry-over from other donors' samples. The sequencing input was axillary lymph node tissue.

For the CDR3, the DNA is TGTGCCACCAGTGAGTCTCGACAGGGGTATGGCTACACCTTC. Translation: CATSESRQGYGYTF. The V call is TRBV24-1, the J call TRBJ1-2; 8 bases agree with TRBD1. Losses at the gene ends were 4 bases for V and 5 bases for J; bases not matched to a gene: 5. The germline V gene encodes CDR1 KGHDR and CDR2 SFDVKD. CDR3 size: 14 residues.